This passage covers 10 T cell receptor beta chains from one sample sequenced in a study of T cell clones after liver transplantation. Assay used: immunoSEQ multiplex PCR; TCRdb lists only in-frame clones, some missing. The table lists more than 95,000 clones, 75% to 85% of them singletons. Material: CD4+ T cells from blood, obtained before liver transplant. The receptors derive from a human donor who received a liver transplant.

The CDR3 region is CSVARSTKNTGELFF. The CDR3 nucleotides read TGCAGCGTTGCAAGGTCAACAAAGAACACCGGGGAGCTGTTTTTT. The rearrangement joins TRBV29-1 to TRBJ2-2, with D unclear. Germline CDR1 SQVTM, CDR2 ANQGSEA. The CDR3 has 15 residues. The V gene lost 4 bases and the J gene lost 1 base, with 13 bases spanning the gap.

The chain recombines TRBV18 with TRBJ2-2; tentative D call: TRBD2 (6 bases). The ends were cut back, 8 bases at V and 3 bases at J, with 10 bases in the middle. Germline lookup yields CDR1 KGHSH and CDR2 LQKENI. The CDR3 is made up of 13 amino acids. The CDR3 sequence is CASRGGHTGELFF. Here the CDR3 DNA reads TGTGCCAGCCGAGGAGGGCACACCGGGGAGCTGTTTTTT.

This chain uses TRBV15 with TRBJ2-5; perhaps TRBD1 as D (7 bases). The germline V and J ends were trimmed by 6 bases and 4 bases, with 18 bases remaining between them. This CDR3 comprises 15 residues. Germline CDR1 and CDR2: LNHNV and YYDKDF (reference sequence). DNA for the CDR3: TGTGCCACCAGAGATTCCAGGGGGGCTCGAGAGACCCAGTACTTC. Its translation: CATRDSRGARETQYF.

The V and J genes are TRBV18 and TRBJ2-1; D could derive from TRBD1 or TRBD2 (5 bases each). CDR3 length equals 17 residues. Looked up from germline, CDR1 is KGHSH and CDR2 is LQKENI. The V end was cut by 4 bases, the J end by 3 bases, with 19 bases between. The CDR3 region is CASSLNSGTSLYNEQFF. The DNA of the CDR3 is TGTGCCAGCTCACTTAATTCCGGGACCTCGCTCTACAATGAGCAGTTCTTC.

J is TRBJ2-7 and V is TRBV6-5; D is perhaps TRBD2 (7 bases). The germline V and J ends were trimmed by 6 bases and 5 bases, with 17 bases remaining between them. This CDR3 region has 14 residues. From germline, CDR1 is MNHEY and CDR2 SVGAGI. CDR3 in amino acids: CASRSRGAPHEQYF. In nucleotides, the CDR3 is TGTGCCAGCAGATCCCGGGGGGCCCCTCACGAGCAGTACTTC.

The rearrangement uses TRBV11-3 and TRBJ2-5; no definite D call. The V and J ends lost 5 bases and 3 bases respectively, with 10 bases between them. There are 13 residues in the CDR3. Germline CDR1 is SGHNT and CDR2 is YENEEA. CDR3 sequence (DNA): TGTGCCAGCAGCCCGAACTTTGAAGAGACCCAGTACTTC. It translates to CASSPNFEETQYF.

The table lists this clone with a few counts. The chain couples TRBV10-3 to TRBJ1-1; unclear D gene. This CDR3 has 13 amino acids. With 6 bases removed from V and 1 base from J, the gap between germline ends came to 9 bases. CDR1 is ENHRY, CDR2 SYGVKD, per germline. The CDR3 region is CAIRTDGNTEAFF. CDR3 coding DNA: TGTGCCATCAGGACGGACGGGAACACTGAAGCTTTCTTT.

The chain uses TRBV6-5 and TRBJ2-2; possibly TRBD1 for D (5 bases). Trimming shortened V by 6 bases and J by 6 bases, and 17 bases separated the two germline ends. The CDR3 covers 15 residues. Germline assignment: CDR1 MNHEY and CDR2 SVGAGI. This CDR3 is CASSVEGVGSGELFF. CDR3 in DNA: TGTGCCAGCAGCGTAGAAGGGGTAGGGTCCGGGGAGCTGTTTTTT.

This clone was observed once. Sequence at one end of the junction differs from germline and may be a read error. The J gene is TRBJ1-5, the V gene TRBV28, with D possibly matching TRBD1 (6 bases). Germline V CDR1 and CDR2: MDHEN, SYDVKM. This CDR3 is 15 amino acids long. This CDR3 reads CASSFGGGPNQPQHF. In DNA form, the CDR3 reads TGTGCCAGTAGTTTCGGCGGGGGGCCCAATCAGCCCCAGCATTTT.

A few counts support this clone. The V call is TRBV7-9, the J call TRBJ1-1; D remains unclear. This CDR3 comprises 15 residues. V was cut by 3 bases and J by 5 bases, with 16 bases left in between. CDR1 and CDR2 (germline): SEHNR, FQNEAQ (reference sequence). Here the CDR3 reads CASSLTPPGVTEAFF. The CDR3, as DNA: TGTGCCAGCAGCTTGACTCCCCCTGGGGTTACTGAAGCTTTCTTT.